A selection of T cell receptor beta chains follows, all from one sample in a study of identical twins. TCRdb re-called the 5' RACE reads with MiXCR, one entry per CDR3 protein. The data hold about 190,000 distinct CDR3 sequences, with less than 20% observed a single time. The data were also submitted as part of a second study, on T cells expressing NK-cell markers.

Specimen: CD8+ T cells sorted from blood. All receptors come from a woman under 30 in good health. The CDR3 runs from the conserved cysteine through the conserved F or W. The order of the fields is CDR3 protein, CDR3 DNA, V gene, J gene, CDR3 length, clone size, D gene. The D gene is left open where the match is weak. Where a row states a size, it is once, few, many or the class of an expanded clone; other rows omit it.

CDR3: CASSLSGDGGDETQYF
DNA: TGTGCCAGCAGCCTTAGCGGGGATGGGGGGGACGAGACCCAGTACTTC
V: TRBV5-6
J: TRBJ2-5
length: 16
size: -
D: TRBD2

CDR3: CASSPRLAGRTGELFF
DNA: TGTGCCAGCAGTCCACGACTAGCGGGGAGGACCGGGGAGCTGTTTTTT
V: TRBV12-3/TRBV12-4
J: TRBJ2-2
length: 16
size: many
D: TRBD2

CDR3: CASSRGLAGVSYEQYF
DNA: TGTGCCAGCAGCCGTGGACTAGCGGGGGTTTCTTACGAGCAGTACTTC
V: TRBV3-1
J: TRBJ2-7
length: 16
size: -
D: TRBD2

CDR3: CASSNAGGPPKNIQYF
DNA: TGTGCCAGCAGTAACGCGGGAGGGCCGCCCAAAAACATTCAGTACTTC
V: TRBV27
J: TRBJ2-4
length: 16
size: few
D: TRBD2

CDR3: CASSLVYGSQETQYF
DNA: TGTGCCAGCAGCTTAGTGTACGGCTCCCAAGAGACCCAGTACTTC
V: TRBV11-2
J: TRBJ2-5
length: 15
size: few
D: -

CDR3: CASSLWREGQETQYF
DNA: TGTGCCAGCAGCTTGTGGCGGGAGGGTCAAGAGACCCAGTACTTC
V: TRBV5-5
J: TRBJ2-5
length: 15
size: -
D: TRBD2

CDR3: CASSRPSDRNTEAFF
DNA: TGTGCCAGCAGCCGCCCTTCTGACAGGAACACTGAAGCTTTCTTT
V: TRBV13
J: TRBJ1-1
length: 15
size: few
D: -

CDR3: CSVEVRAANTGELFF
DNA: TGCAGCGTTGAAGTCAGGGCAGCTAACACCGGGGAGCTGTTTTTT
V: TRBV29-1
J: TRBJ2-2
length: 15
size: once
D: -

CDR3: CASSPGGGHTDTQYF
DNA: TGCGCCAGCAGCCCAGGAGGGGGGCACACAGATACGCAGTATTTT
V: TRBV4-3
J: TRBJ2-3
length: 15
size: few
D: -

CDR3: CASSGGWAYEQYF
DNA: TGTGCCAGCAGTGGGGGGTGGGCCTACGAGCAGTACTTC
V: TRBV12-3/TRBV12-4
J: TRBJ2-7
length: 13
size: -
D: -

CDR3: CASSARTGSGQPQHF
DNA: TGTGCCAGCAGCGCGCGGACAGGGTCCGGCCAGCCCCAGCATTTT
V: TRBV5-6
J: TRBJ1-5
length: 15
size: few
D: TRBD1

CDR3: CSARDRRIDYGYTF
DNA: TGCAGTGCTAGAGATCGGCGGATTGACTATGGCTACACCTTC
V: TRBV20-1
J: TRBJ1-2
length: 14
size: -
D: -

CDR3: CSAPLTETEAFF
DNA: TGCAGTGCCCCTCTGACAGAGACTGAAGCTTTCTTT
V: TRBV20-1
J: TRBJ1-1
length: 12
size: -
D: -

CDR3: CSAKTGNTGELFF
DNA: TGCAGTGCAAAGACAGGGAACACCGGGGAGCTGTTTTTT
V: TRBV20-1
J: TRBJ2-2
length: 13
size: few
D: -

CDR3: CASSDITGAGDIQYF
DNA: TGTGCCAGCAGTGATATCACGGGGGCTGGAGACATTCAGTACTTC
V: TRBV6-4
J: TRBJ2-4
length: 15
size: -
D: -

CDR3: CASSGGTGSEPQHF
DNA: TGTGCCAGCAGCGGAGGGACAGGGAGTGAACCCCAGCATTTT
V: TRBV9
J: TRBJ1-5
length: 14
size: few
D: TRBD1